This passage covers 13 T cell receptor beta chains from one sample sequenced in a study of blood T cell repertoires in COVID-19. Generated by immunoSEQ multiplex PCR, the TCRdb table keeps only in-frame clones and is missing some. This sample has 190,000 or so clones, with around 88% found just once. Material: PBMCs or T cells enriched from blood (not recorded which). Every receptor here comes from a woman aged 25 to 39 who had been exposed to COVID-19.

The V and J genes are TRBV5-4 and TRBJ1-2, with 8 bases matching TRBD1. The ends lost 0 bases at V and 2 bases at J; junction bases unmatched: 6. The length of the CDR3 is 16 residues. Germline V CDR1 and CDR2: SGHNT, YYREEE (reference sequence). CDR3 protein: CASSLDPTGVNYGYTF. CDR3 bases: TGTGCCAGCAGCTTGGATCCGACAGGGGTGAACTATGGCTACACCTTC. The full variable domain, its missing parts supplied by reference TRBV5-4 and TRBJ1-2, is ETGVTQSPTHLIKTRGQQVTLRCSSQSGHNTVSWYQQALGQGPQFIFQYYREEENGRGNFPPRFSGLQFPNYSSELNVNALELDDSALYLCASSLDPTGVNYGYTFGSGTRLTVV.

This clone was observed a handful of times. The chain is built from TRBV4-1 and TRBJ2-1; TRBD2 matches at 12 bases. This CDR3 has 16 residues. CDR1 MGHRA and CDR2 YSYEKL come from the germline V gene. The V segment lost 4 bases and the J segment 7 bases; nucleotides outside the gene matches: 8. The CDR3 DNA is TGCGCCAGCAGCCTCACTAGCGGGGGGAAGTGGAATGAGCAGTTCTTC. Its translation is CASSLTSGGKWNEQFF.

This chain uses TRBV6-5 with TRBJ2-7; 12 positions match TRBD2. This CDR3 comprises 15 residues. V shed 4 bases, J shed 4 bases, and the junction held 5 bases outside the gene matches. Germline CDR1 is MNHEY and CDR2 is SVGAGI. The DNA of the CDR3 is TGTGCCAGCAGTTCCCCTAGCGGGGGGGGATACGAGCAGTACTTC. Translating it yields CASSSPSGGGYEQYF.

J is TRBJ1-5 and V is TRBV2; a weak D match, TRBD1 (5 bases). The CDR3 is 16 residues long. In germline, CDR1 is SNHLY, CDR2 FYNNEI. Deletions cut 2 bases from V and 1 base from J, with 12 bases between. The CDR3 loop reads CASSEQGLGSNQPQHF. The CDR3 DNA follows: TGTGCCAGCAGTGAACAGGGACTTGGCAGCAATCAGCCCCAGCATTTT.

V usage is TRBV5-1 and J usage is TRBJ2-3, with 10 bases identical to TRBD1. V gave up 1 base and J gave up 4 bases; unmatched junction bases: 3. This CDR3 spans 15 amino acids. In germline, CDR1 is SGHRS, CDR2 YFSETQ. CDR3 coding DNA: TGCGCCAGCAGCTTGCGACAGGGGGCCCCAGATACGCAGTATTTT. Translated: CASSLRQGAPDTQYF.

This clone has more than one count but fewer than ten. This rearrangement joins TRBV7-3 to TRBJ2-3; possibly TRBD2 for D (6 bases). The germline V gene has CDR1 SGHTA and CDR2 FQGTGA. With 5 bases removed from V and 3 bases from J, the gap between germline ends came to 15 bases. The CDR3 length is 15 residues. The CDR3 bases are TGTGCCAGCAGCGACCTGGGGGGAAGGACAGATACGCAGTATTTT. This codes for CASSDLGGRTDTQYF.

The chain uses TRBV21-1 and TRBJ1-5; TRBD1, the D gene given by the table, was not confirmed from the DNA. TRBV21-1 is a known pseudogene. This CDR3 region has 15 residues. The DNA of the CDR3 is TGTGCCAGCAGCGGGAAGACAGGGGAAGAGCAGCCCCAGCATTTT. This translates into CASSGKTGEEQPQHF.

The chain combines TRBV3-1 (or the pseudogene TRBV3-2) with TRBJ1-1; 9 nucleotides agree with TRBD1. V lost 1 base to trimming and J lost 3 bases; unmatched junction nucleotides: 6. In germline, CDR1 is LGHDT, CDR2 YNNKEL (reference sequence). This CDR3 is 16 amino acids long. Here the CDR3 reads CASSQVGTGSHTEAFF. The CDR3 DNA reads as TGTGCCAGCAGCCAAGTCGGGACAGGGAGTCACACTGAAGCTTTCTTT.

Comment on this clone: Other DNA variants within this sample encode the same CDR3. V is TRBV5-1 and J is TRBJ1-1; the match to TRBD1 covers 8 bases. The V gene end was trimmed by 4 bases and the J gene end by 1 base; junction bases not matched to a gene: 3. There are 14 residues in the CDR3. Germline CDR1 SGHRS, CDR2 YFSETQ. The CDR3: CASSLTGENTEAFF. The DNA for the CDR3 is TGCGCCAGCAGCCTGACAGGGGAGAACACTGAAGCTTTCTTT.

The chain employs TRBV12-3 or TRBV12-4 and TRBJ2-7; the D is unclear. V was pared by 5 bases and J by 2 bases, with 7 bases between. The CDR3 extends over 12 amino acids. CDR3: CASSLYPYEQYF. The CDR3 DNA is TGTGCCAGCAGTCTCTACCCCTACGAGCAGTACTTC.

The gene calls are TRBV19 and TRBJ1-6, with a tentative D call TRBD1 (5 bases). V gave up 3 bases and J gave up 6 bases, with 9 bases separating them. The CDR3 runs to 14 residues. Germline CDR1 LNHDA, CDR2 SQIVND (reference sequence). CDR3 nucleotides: TGTGCCAGTAGTATGGGGGGGTTTAATTCACCCCTCCACTTT. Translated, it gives CASSMGGFNSPLHF.

The CDR3: CASSKFSGTGGFEYEQYF. DNA for the CDR3: TGTGCCAGCAGCAAATTCTCCGGGACAGGGGGTTTCGAATACGAGCAGTACTTC. This chain links TRBV5-8 with TRBJ2-7; 11 bases line up with TRBD1. Germline V gene sequence: CDR1 SGHTS, CDR2 YDEGEE. There are 18 residues in the CDR3. J lost 4 bases, V lost 4 bases, and 16 bases had no gene match.

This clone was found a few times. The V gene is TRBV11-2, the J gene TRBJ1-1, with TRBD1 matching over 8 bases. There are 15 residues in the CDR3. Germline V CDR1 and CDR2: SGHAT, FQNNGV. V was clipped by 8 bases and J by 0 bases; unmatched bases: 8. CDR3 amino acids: CASARAGGLNTEAFF. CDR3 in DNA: TGTGCCAGCGCTCGGGCAGGGGGCCTGAACACTGAAGCTTTCTTT.